This T cell receptor beta chain was found in a study of long-term antiretroviral therapy in people with HIV. The CDR3 loop spans 18 amino acids. V was pared by 5 bases and J by 0 bases, with 23 bases between. Germline CDR1 reads SEHNR; CDR2 reads FQNEAQ (reference sequence). With survey level as its setting, the immunoSEQ assay was v3.0. Sequencing was performed with immunoSEQ multiplex PCR; in TCRdb, only in-frame clones are kept and a portion is missing. The sample includes some 35,000 clones, around 79% seen only once; the top ten take 3.4%. The rearrangement uses TRBV7-9 and TRBJ2-7, with D tentatively TRBD2 (5 bases). Source: unsorted PBMCs, taken 3 years after starting antiretroviral therapy. The source of this sequence is a man between 45 and 60 years old with HIV. The CDR3 bases are TGTGCCAGCAGCGTTCGTTCCTCCCCGGGGATATTCTCCTACGAGCAGTACTTC. This sequence encodes CASSVRSSPGIFSYEQYF. Full variable domain (missing parts from reference TRBV7-9 and TRBJ2-7): DTGVSQNPRHKITKRGQNVTFRCDPISEHNRLYWYRQTLGQGPEFLTYFQNEAQLEKSRLLSDRFSAERPKGSFSTLEIQRTEQGDSAMYLCASSVRSSPGIFSYEQYFGPGTRLTVT.